A selection of T cell receptor beta chains follows, all from one sample in a study of blood T cell repertoires in COVID-19. Only in-frame clones appear in the TCRdb table, and some are missing; sequencing was by immunoSEQ multiplex PCR. The sample has a few hundred thousand clones, around 83% seen once. Input material: peripheral blood. The receptors stem from a woman between 50 and 59 years old with COVID-19, enrolled during active disease. CDR3s include the opening cysteine and the closing phenylalanine or tryptophan. A D gene is named only where the DNA matches it firmly. Clone sizes are given selectively: once, few, many, or a class where the clone is expanded.

clone_size j_call v_call d_call cdr3_nt cdr3_aa
. TRBJ1-4 TRBV19 . TGTGCCAGTAGGCGGGGGGCTAATGAAAAACTGTTTTTT CASRRGANEKLFF
. TRBJ2-3 TRBV3-1/TRBV3-2 . TGTGCCAGCAGCCTAAGGGGCGGGGCTAGCACAGATACGCAGTATTTT CASSLRGGASTDTQYF
. TRBJ2-1 TRBV10-2 . TGCGCCAGCAGTGTCCTCCCAGATGAGCAGTTCTTC CASSVLPDEQFF
. TRBJ1-1 TRBV5-1 . TGCGCCAGCAGCCCGGGACTCCTGAGGACTGAAGCTTTCTTT CASSPGLLRTEAFF
. TRBJ1-4 TRBV5-1 TRBD1 TGCGCCAGCAGCTTGGAGGGGACAGTGGTCGGAAAACTGTTTTTT CASSLEGTVVGKLFF
. TRBJ1-1 TRBV7-2 . TGTGCCAGCGAGGGGGAGACAGCCACTGAAGCTTTCTTT CASEGETATEAFF
. TRBJ1-3 TRBV5-1 TRBD1 TGCGCCAGCAGCTTGGCCTGGCAGGGGGCAGGAAACACCATATATTTT CASSLAWQGAGNTIYF
. TRBJ2-3 TRBV19 TRBD1 TGTGCCAGTAGTGTTGACAGGGCTAGCACAGATACGCAGTATTTT CASSVDRASTDTQYF
. TRBJ2-2 TRBV9 . TGTGCCAGCAGACGACAGGCAACCGGGGAGCTGTTTTTT CASRRQATGELFF
. TRBJ1-2 TRBV6-1 . TGTGCCAGCAGTGGCCAGGATTCTCTATCTAACTATGGCTACACCTTC CASSGQDSLSNYGYTF
. TRBJ2-7 TRBV4-1 TRBD1 TGCGCCAGCAGCCATTCGCCCGGGACAGGGGGAAGCGAGCAGTACTTC CASSHSPGTGGSEQYF
. TRBJ2-3 TRBV3-1/TRBV3-2 TRBD2 TGTGCCAGCAGCCCAAGCGGGGGCACAGATACGCAGTATTTT CASSPSGGTDTQYF
. TRBJ2-3 TRBV3-1/TRBV3-2 TRBD1 TGTGCCAGCAGCCAAGATTACAGGGGAGCAGATACGCAGTATTTT CASSQDYRGADTQYF
. TRBJ2-3 TRBV3-1/TRBV3-2 TRBD2 TGTGCCAGCAGCCAGAGCGGGGGCCGTGCTAGCACAGATACGCAGTATTTT CASSQSGGRASTDTQYF
. TRBJ1-5 TRBV6-2/TRBV6-3 . TGTGCCAGCAGTTACCCCGGACAGTCCATTAATCAGCCCCAGCATTTT CASSYPGQSINQPQHF
. TRBJ2-3 TRBV10-2 . TGCGCCAGCAGCGGTACCTTGCCGCGGTATTTGGGCACAGATACGCAGTATTTT CASSGTLPRYLGTDTQYF
few TRBJ1-1 TRBV28 TRBD1 TGTGCCAGCTCTGACAGGGGTGAAGCTTTCTTT CASSDRGEAFF
. TRBJ1-1 TRBV28 TRBD1 TGTGCCAGCAGCCCCGGGGGACAGATTGAAGCTTTCTTT CASSPGGQIEAFF
. TRBJ2-1 TRBV27 . TGTGCCAGCAGTTACGGGGGGCATACCTACAATGAGCAGTTCTTC CASSYGGHTYNEQFF
. TRBJ2-4 TRBV19 . TGTGCCAGTAGTATATTTGCAGGGGCCCGCGAAAACATTCAGTACTTC CASSIFAGARENIQYF
. TRBJ2-2 TRBV9 . TGTGCCAGCAGCGTAGTTGGGGGCGGGACCGGGGAGCTGTTTTTT CASSVVGGGTGELFF
. TRBJ2-3 TRBV11-2 . TGTGTAGGACTACCGAAATCCACAGATACGCAGTATTTT CVGLPKSTDTQYF
. TRBJ2-2 TRBV28 TRBD2 TGTGCCAGCAGTCGATTTACTAGCGGCTTGAACACCGGGGAGCTGTTTTTT CASSRFTSGLNTGELFF
. TRBJ2-3 TRBV7-2 TRBD2 TGTGCCAGCAGCTTATACCGGGGGGGCCGGGGAGATACGCAGTATTTT CASSLYRGGRGDTQYF
. TRBJ1-1 TRBV5-4 . TGTGCCAGCAGCCACCCTATGGGGGCCCCGGGCACTGAAGCTTTCTTT CASSHPMGAPGTEAFF
. TRBJ2-2 TRBV5-4 . TGTGCCAGCAGCTCCGGCGGGGTTAACACCGGGGAGCTGTTTTTT CASSSGGVNTGELFF
. TRBJ1-2 TRBV7-2 TRBD1 TGTGCCAGCAGCTTAGAGGCTACAGGGGACTATGGCTACACCTTC CASSLEATGDYGYTF
once TRBJ2-3 TRBV5-1 TRBD2 TGCGCCAGCAGCTTGGATCTAGCGGGGACAGATACGCAGTATTTT CASSLDLAGTDTQYF
. TRBJ2-7 TRBV7-2 . TGTGCCAGCAGCTATGGACTCTCTCAGTACTTC CASSYGLSQYF
once TRBJ1-2 TRBV5-8 . TGTGCCAGCAGCTTGGGTCGGGTGGCCTATGGCTACACCTTC CASSLGRVAYGYTF
. TRBJ2-5 TRBV19 . TGTGCCACCTCACGGGGTGGGGGCGGAGAGACCCAGTACTTC CATSRGGGGETQYF
many TRBJ1-1 TRBV9 . TGTGCCAGCAGTAACTCCATGAACACTGAAGCTTTCTTT CASSNSMNTEAFF
. TRBJ2-7 TRBV9 . TGTGCCAGCAGCGTAGGAGGGGGGGATATCGAGCAGTACTTC CASSVGGGDIEQYF
. TRBJ1-1 TRBV6-1 . TGTGCCAGCAGTGATGGCTCCGGGGGGATCACTGAAGCTTTCTTT CASSDGSGGITEAFF
. TRBJ1-2 TRBV2 . TGTGCCAGCAGTCCTCTCAGGGGCAATGGCTACACCTTC CASSPLRGNGYTF
. TRBJ1-6 TRBV5-1 TRBD1 TGCGCCAGCAGCACGCGGACAGGGGCGACTTCACCCCTCCACTTT CASSTRTGATSPLHF